This T cell receptor beta chain was identified during a study of T cells in Graves' hyperthyroidism and ophthalmopathy. TCR beta CDR3 regions were amplified from RNA. HTBI primers were employed in a first-round RT-PCR of the TCR CDR3. In TCRdb, the multiplex PCR reads were re-called with MiXCR into one record per CDR3 protein. The sample has hundreds of thousands of distinct CDR3 sequences; around 15% are singletons. This CDR3 has 17 amino acids. From germline, CDR1 is MGHRA and CDR2 YSYEKL. J lost 2 bases, V lost 1 base, and 11 bases had no gene match. This receptor was taken from a woman in her forties with Graves' hyperthyroidism. The specimen sequenced was blood. The chain links TRBV4-1 to TRBJ2-7, with 7 bases lining up with TRBD1. CDR3 protein: CASSQVIGRQGTYEQYF. The CDR3 nucleotides read TGCGCCAGCAGCCAAGTTATAGGCAGACAGGGCACCTACGAGCAGTACTTC.